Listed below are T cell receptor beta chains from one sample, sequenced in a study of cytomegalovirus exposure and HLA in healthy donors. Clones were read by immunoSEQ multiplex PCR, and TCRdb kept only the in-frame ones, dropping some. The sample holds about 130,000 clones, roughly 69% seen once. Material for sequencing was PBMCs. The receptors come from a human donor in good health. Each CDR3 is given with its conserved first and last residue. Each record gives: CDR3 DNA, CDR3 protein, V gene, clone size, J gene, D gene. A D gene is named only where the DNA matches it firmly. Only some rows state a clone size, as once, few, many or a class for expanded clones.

CDR3nt: TGTGCCAGCAGGTCAGTAGCGGGAGTGAAATACGAGCAGTACTTC
CDR3aa: CASRSVAGVKYEQYF
v_gene: TRBV28
abundance: .
j_gene: TRBJ2-7
d_gene: TRBD2

CDR3nt: TGTGCCAGTAGAATAACAGGGGGGACCGGGGAGCTGTTTTTT
CDR3aa: CASRITGGTGELFF
v_gene: TRBV19
abundance: .
j_gene: TRBJ2-2
d_gene: TRBD1

CDR3nt: TGTGCCAGCAGCACAGAAAACACAGATACGCAGTATTTT
CDR3aa: CASSTENTDTQYF
v_gene: TRBV2
abundance: .
j_gene: TRBJ2-3
d_gene: .

CDR3nt: TGCGCCAGCAGCTTTAACAGGGGCGCGGGCGAGCAGTACTTC
CDR3aa: CASSFNRGAGEQYF
v_gene: TRBV5-1
abundance: few
j_gene: TRBJ2-7
d_gene: TRBD1

CDR3nt: TGTGCCAGCAGCCAAGGGACAGGGGTTTCACAGCCCCAGCATTTT
CDR3aa: CASSQGTGVSQPQHF
v_gene: TRBV7-6
abundance: .
j_gene: TRBJ1-5
d_gene: TRBD1

CDR3nt: TGTGCCAGAAGCTTGTGGTCTAGCGGGAGTCTCTACAATGAGCAGTTCTTC
CDR3aa: CARSLWSSGSLYNEQFF
v_gene: TRBV5-3
abundance: .
j_gene: TRBJ2-1
d_gene: TRBD2

CDR3nt: TGTGCCAGCAGTCCAACCCGGATAACAGGGGGGGGACCACTTTACGAGCAGTACTTC
CDR3aa: CASSPTRITGGGPLYEQYF
v_gene: TRBV27
abundance: .
j_gene: TRBJ2-7
d_gene: .

CDR3nt: TGTTCCAGCAGCTTATGGGGCGGGGGGGCCCCCACCGGGGAGCTGTTTTTT
CDR3aa: CSSSLWGGGAPTGELFF
v_gene: TRBV7-9
abundance: .
j_gene: TRBJ2-2
d_gene: TRBD2

CDR3nt: TGTGCCAGCAGCTTTCCAGGGGGCGGGGAGCTGTTTTTT
CDR3aa: CASSFPGGGELFF
v_gene: TRBV7-9
abundance: .
j_gene: TRBJ2-2
d_gene: TRBD1

CDR3nt: TGTGCCAGCAGCGGTGAGACAGCCAACTATGGCTACACCTTC
CDR3aa: CASSGETANYGYTF
v_gene: TRBV6-6
abundance: .
j_gene: TRBJ1-2
d_gene: .

CDR3nt: TGTGCCAGCAGCTTAGCCCCCTTGAACACTGAAGCTTTCTTT
CDR3aa: CASSLAPLNTEAFF
v_gene: TRBV11-2
abundance: few
j_gene: TRBJ1-1
d_gene: .